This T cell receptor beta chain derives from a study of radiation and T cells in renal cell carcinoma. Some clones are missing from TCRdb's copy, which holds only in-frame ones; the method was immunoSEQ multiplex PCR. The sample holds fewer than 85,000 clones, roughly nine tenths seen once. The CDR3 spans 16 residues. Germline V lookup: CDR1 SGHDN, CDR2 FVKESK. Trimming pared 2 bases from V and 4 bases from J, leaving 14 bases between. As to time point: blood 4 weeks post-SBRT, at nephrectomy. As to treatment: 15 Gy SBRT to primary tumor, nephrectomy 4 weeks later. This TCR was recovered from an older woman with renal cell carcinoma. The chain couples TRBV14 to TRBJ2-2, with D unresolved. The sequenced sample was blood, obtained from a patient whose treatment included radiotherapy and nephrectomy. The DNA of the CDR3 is TGTGCCAGCAGCCAATGGCCATCCAGTTTCACCGGGGAGCTGTTTTTT. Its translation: CASSQWPSSFTGELFF.